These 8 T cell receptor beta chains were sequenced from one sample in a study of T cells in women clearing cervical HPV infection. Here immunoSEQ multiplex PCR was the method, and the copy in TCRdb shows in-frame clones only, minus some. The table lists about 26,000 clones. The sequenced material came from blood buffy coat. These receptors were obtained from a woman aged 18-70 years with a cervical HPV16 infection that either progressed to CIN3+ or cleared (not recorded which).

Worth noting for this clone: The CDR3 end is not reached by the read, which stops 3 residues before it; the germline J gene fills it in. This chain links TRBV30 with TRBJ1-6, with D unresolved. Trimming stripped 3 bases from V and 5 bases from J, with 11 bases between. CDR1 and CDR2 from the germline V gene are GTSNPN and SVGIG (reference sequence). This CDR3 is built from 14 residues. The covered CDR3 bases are TGTGCCTGGAGCGGGGTAGCGAATAATTCACCC. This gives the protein CAWSGVANNSP. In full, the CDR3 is CAWSGVANNSPLHF. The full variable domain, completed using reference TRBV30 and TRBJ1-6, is SQTIHQWPATLVQPVGSPLSLECTVEGTSNPNLYWYRQAAGRGLQLLFYSVGIGQISSEVPQNLSASRPQDRQFILSSKKLLLSDSGFYLCAWSGVANNSPLHFGNGTRLTVT.

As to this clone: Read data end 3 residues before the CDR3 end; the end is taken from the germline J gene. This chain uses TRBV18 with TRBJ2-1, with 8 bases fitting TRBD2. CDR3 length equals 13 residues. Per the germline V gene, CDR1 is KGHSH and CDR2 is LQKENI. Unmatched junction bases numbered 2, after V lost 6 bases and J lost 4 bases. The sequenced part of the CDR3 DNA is TGTGCCAGCTCGGGACTAGGTTACAATGAG. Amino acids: CASSGLGYNE. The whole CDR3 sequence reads CASSGLGYNEQFF.

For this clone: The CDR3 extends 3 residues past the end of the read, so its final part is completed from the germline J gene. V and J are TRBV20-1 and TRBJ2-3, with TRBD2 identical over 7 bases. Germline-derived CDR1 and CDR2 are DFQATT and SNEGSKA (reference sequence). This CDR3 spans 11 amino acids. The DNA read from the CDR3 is TGCAGTGTCGCGGGGGAGGAGACG. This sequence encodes CSVAGEET. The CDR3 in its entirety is CSVAGEETQYF.

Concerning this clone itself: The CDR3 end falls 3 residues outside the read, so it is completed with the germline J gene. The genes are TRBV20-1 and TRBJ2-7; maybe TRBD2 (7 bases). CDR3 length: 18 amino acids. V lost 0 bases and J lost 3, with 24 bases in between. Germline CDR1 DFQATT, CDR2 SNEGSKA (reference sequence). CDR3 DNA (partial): TGCAGTGCTAGAGATGACATCCAAGGGGGGGGGCAGAACTACGAG. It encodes CSARDDIQGGGQNYE. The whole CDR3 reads CSARDDIQGGGQNYEQYF.

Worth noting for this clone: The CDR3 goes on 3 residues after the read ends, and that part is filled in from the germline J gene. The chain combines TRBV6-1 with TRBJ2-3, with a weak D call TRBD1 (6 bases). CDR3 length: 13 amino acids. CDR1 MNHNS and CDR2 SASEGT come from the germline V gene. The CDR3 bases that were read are TGTGCCAGCAGTGTGGGGGCCTGGCAGCCG. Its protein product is CASSVGAWQP. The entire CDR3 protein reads CASSVGAWQPQYF.

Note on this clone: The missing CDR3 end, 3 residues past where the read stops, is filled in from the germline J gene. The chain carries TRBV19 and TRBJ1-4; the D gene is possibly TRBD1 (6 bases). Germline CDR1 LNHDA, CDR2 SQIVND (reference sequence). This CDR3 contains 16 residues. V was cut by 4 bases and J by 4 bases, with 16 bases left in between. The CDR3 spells CASSTSGGQINEKLFF. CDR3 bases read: TGTGCCAGTAGTACCTCAGGAGGACAGATTAATGAAAAA.

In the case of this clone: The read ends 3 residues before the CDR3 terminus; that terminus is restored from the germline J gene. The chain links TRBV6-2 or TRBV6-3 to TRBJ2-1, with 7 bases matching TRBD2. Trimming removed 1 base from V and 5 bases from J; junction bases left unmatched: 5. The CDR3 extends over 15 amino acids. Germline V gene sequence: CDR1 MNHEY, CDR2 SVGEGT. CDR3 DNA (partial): TGTGCCAGCAGTTACTGGGCTAGCGGACACAATGAG. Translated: CASSYWASGHNE. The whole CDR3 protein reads CASSYWASGHNEQFF.

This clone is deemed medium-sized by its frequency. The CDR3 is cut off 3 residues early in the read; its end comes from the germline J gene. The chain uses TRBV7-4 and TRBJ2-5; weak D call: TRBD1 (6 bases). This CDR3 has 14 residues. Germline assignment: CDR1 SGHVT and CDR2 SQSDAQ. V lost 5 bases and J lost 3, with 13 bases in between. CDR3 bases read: TGTGCCAGCAGCACCGGACAGTGGGAAGAGACC. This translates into CASSTGQWEET. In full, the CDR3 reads CASSTGQWEETQYF.